This is a list of T cell receptor beta chains from one sample in a study of cytomegalovirus exposure and HLA in healthy donors. The data were produced by immunoSEQ multiplex PCR, yet TCRdb's version contains in-frame clones alone and is incomplete. The table records roughly 140,000 clones, around 80% of them present only once. Sequenced input: PBMCs. These receptors were taken from a man aged 30 to 45 in good health and CMV-seronegative. The CDR3 runs from the conserved cysteine through the conserved F or W. D genes are given only for firm matches. Some rows mark clone size as missing; the rest say once, few, many or name a class of expanded clone.

15,TRBV18,-,TRBJ1-5,-,CASSPSVAGGQPQHF,TGTGCCAGCTCACCATCGGTTGCGGGGGGTCAGCCCCAGCATTTT
15,TRBV4-2,-,TRBJ2-3,-,CASSQDFKGTDTQYF,TGTGCCAGCAGCCAAGATTTTAAGGGGACAGATACGCAGTATTTT
15,TRBV7-9,TRBD1,TRBJ1-1,-,CASSLVGQGTAEAFF,TGTGCCAGCAGCTTAGTCGGACAGGGTACCGCTGAAGCTTTCTTT
15,TRBV5-4,-,TRBJ2-5,many,CASSLGVANQETQYF,TGTGCCAGCAGCTTGGGGGTAGCAAACCAAGAGACCCAGTACTTC
13,TRBV7-2,-,TRBJ2-5,-,CASSSQVRETQYF,TGTGCCAGCAGTTCCCAGGTCCGTGAGACCCAGTACTTC
15,TRBV10-2,TRBD1,TRBJ1-4,once,CASSATTGAGEKLFF,TGCGCCAGCAGTGCGACTACAGGGGCGGGTGAAAAACTGTTTTTT
15,TRBV6-5,TRBD1,TRBJ1-5,-,CASRTTGGGNQPQHF,TGTGCCAGCAGGACTACAGGGGGCGGCAATCAGCCCCAGCATTTT
12,TRBV7-6,-,TRBJ1-1,-,CASSSHGAEAFF,TGTGCCAGCAGCTCCCACGGGGCTGAAGCTTTCTTT
14,TRBV6-1,TRBD1,TRBJ1-5,-,CARKGGQFNQPQHF,TGTGCCCGCAAGGGGGGACAGTTCAATCAGCCCCAGCATTTT
15,TRBV19,-,TRBJ1-2,-,CASSITGTSRDGYTF,TGTGCCAGTAGTATAACAGGAACCTCCCGAGATGGCTACACCTTC
15,TRBV9,TRBD1,TRBJ2-7,-,CASSPTGQGAGEQYF,TGTGCCAGCAGCCCTACGGGACAGGGGGCAGGCGAGCAGTACTTC
13,TRBV5-1,-,TRBJ1-2,-,CASSLTDRYGYTF,TGCGCCAGCAGCTTGACGGACAGATATGGCTACACCTTC
13,TRBV13,-,TRBJ2-1,-,CASSPSLDNEQFF,TGTGCCAGCAGCCCAAGCCTGGACAATGAGCAGTTCTTC
14,TRBV7-2,-,TRBJ2-2,-,CASSSPTATGELFF,TGTGCCAGCAGCTCACCGACAGCCACCGGGGAGCTGTTTTTT
16,TRBV6-4,-,TRBJ1-2,-,CARKYDKRGTLDGYTF,TGTGCCAGAAAATACGATAAGCGGGGGACCCTTGATGGCTACACCTTC
17,TRBV2,TRBD1,TRBJ2-3,-,CASSAEQGALGADTQYF,TGTGCCAGCAGTGCGGAGCAGGGGGCTCTTGGAGCTGATACGCAGTATTTT
13,TRBV6-6,TRBD1,TRBJ2-7,-,CASSGTGFYEQYF,TGTGCCAGCAGCGGGACAGGGTTTTACGAGCAGTACTTC
20,TRBV4-1,-,TRBJ2-7,-,CASSQKRNSPIQAGLYEQYF,TGCGCCAGCAGCCAGAAAAGGAACTCACCGATTCAGGCCGGTCTCTACGAGCAGTACTTC
14,TRBV6-5,TRBD2,TRBJ2-7,once,CASRRTGTSYEQYF,TGTGCCAGCAGGCGAACCGGGACTAGCTACGAGCAGTACTTC
15,TRBV18,-,TRBJ2-7,few,CASSPPLGARHEQYF,TGTGCCAGCTCACCACCGCTGGGGGCGCGCCACGAGCAGTACTTC
14,TRBV7-3,-,TRBJ1-1,-,CASSRDRGNTEAFF,TGTGCCAGCAGCCGCGATCGGGGGAACACTGAAGCTTTCTTT
14,TRBV7-8,-,TRBJ1-5,-,CASSLVQADQPQHF,TGTGCCAGCAGCTTAGTCCAGGCCGATCAGCCCCAGCATTTT
17,TRBV5-4,-,TRBJ2-3,few,CASSLRLLLADTDTQYF,TGTGCCAGCAGCTTGCGACTTCTTCTCGCCGATACAGATACGCAGTATTTT
15,TRBV15,-,TRBJ2-2,-,CATSRDWEYTGELFF,TGTGCCACCAGCAGAGATTGGGAGTACACCGGGGAGCTGTTTTTT
18,TRBV27,TRBD2,TRBJ2-1,-,CASRTLNGGAPRINEQFF,TGTGCCAGCAGAACCCTTAACGGGGGGGCCCCAAGAATCAATGAGCAGTTCTTC
15,TRBV9,TRBD1,TRBJ2-5,-,CASSRRTGMEETQYF,TGTGCCAGCAGTCGACGGACAGGGATGGAAGAGACCCAGTACTTC
15,TRBV28,-,TRBJ1-1,-,CASSLDNPMNTEAFF,TGTGCCAGCAGTTTAGACAACCCTATGAACACTGAAGCTTTCTTT
15,TRBV5-1,TRBD1,TRBJ1-1,-,CASSTDRAENTEAFF,TGCGCCAGCAGCACCGACAGGGCCGAGAACACTGAAGCTTTCTTT
11,TRBV29-1,-,TRBJ1-1,few,CSVEGEAEAFF,TGCAGCGTTGAAGGGGAGGCTGAAGCTTTCTTT
13,TRBV6-5,-,TRBJ1-3,-,CASSEAFGNTIYF,TGTGCCAGCAGTGAAGCGTTTGGAAACACCATATATTTT
19,TRBV9,TRBD2,TRBJ2-7,few,CASSDRDPDGAGGSYEQYF,TGTGCCAGCAGCGACCGGGACCCGGACGGTGCGGGGGGATCCTACGAGCAGTACTTC
14,TRBV5-4,TRBD1,TRBJ2-7,-,CASSLTGYGYEQYF,TGTGCCAGCAGCCTGACAGGGTACGGCTACGAGCAGTACTTC
15,TRBV7-8,TRBD2,TRBJ2-5,-,CASSFRRGARETQYF,TGTGCCAGCAGCTTTAGGCGGGGGGCGAGGGAGACCCAGTACTTC
14,TRBV6-1,-,TRBJ2-1,-,CASRGRDFYNEQFF,TGTGCCAGCAGGGGCCGGGACTTCTACAATGAGCAGTTCTTC
18,TRBV5-1,TRBD2,TRBJ2-7,-,CASSWSTGSGAGYYEQYF,TGCGCCAGCAGCTGGTCGACTGGAAGCGGGGCCGGGTACTACGAGCAGTACTTC
15,TRBV18,-,TRBJ2-1,-,CASSPGEGVQDEQFF,TGTGCCAGCTCCCCAGGGGAGGGGGTACAGGATGAGCAGTTCTTC
14,TRBV7-9,-,TRBJ1-4,-,CASSFRGLTEKLFF,TGTGCCAGCAGCTTTAGGGGGTTGACTGAAAAACTGTTTTTT
12,TRBV6-5,-,TRBJ2-1,few,CASSYARNEQFF,TGTGCCAGCAGTTACGCTAGGAATGAGCAGTTCTTC
13,TRBV2,-,TRBJ1-5,-,CASSGGLNQPQHF,TGTGCCAGCAGTGGGGGGCTCAATCAGCCCCAGCATTTT
13,TRBV30,TRBD1,TRBJ1-2,-,CAWGGQGIHGYTF,TGTGCCTGGGGGGGACAGGGGATCCATGGCTACACCTTC